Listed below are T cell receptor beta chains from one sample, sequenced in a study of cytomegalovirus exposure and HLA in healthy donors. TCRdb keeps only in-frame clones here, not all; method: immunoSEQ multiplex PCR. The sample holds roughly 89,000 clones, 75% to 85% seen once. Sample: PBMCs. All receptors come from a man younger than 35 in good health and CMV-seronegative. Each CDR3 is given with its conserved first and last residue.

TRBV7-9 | CASSPHGDSYSNQPQHF
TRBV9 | CASSAGLAATYEQYF
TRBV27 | CASSMWATNEKLFF
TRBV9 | CASSARGQGNQPQHF
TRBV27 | CASRDRGRIGELFF
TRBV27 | CASSFWGQGNQPQHF
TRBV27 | CASSPWTGSYTF
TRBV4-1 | CASSQGAHRNIVNSPLHF
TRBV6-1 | CASLLDFTDTQYF
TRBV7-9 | CSSSLGTGQQYF
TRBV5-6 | CASSFGGEQFF
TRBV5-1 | CASSRTGGPGDYEQYF
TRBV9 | CASRGRRGYTF
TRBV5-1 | CASSFQWVGQGGYEQYF
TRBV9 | CASSVEGVGNQPQHF
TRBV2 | CASLSQGETQYF
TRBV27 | CASSYRGSQETQYF
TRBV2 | CASRGTDRANQPQHF
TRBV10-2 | CASRMGREKLFF
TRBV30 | CAWTPGGADTQYF
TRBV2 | CASSEFGLTGDNQPQHF
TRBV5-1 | CASSLGGTSGTDTQYF
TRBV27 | CASSSKQGTGANVLTF
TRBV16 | CASSHLDSGPNTEAFF
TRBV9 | CASSTHRARLAATDTQYF
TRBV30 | CAWSVPGGANVLTF
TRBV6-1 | CASTPSRGANTEAFF
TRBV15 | CATSRDPDQPQHF
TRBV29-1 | CSVGGGDNSPLHF
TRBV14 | CASSPDRGYYEQYF
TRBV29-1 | CSVGKETAYGYTF
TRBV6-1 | CASSRTAKYGYTF
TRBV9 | CASSAEGTTYNEQFF
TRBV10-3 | CAISEEMSYNEQFF
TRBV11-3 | CASSLQGAGETQYF
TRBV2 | CASRWNGGSNEQFF
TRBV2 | CASSVSGGGPGELFF
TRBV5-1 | CASSSSTGGVDAFF
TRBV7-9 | CASHRGGPSYEQYF
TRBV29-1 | CSVTDRARGETQYF
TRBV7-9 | CSSSLHGGVYEQYF
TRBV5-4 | CASSSGTSLDTQYF
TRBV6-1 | CATPTTTGGTGELFF
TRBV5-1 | CASSLGLAVADTQYF
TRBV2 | CASSTQGASGNTIYF